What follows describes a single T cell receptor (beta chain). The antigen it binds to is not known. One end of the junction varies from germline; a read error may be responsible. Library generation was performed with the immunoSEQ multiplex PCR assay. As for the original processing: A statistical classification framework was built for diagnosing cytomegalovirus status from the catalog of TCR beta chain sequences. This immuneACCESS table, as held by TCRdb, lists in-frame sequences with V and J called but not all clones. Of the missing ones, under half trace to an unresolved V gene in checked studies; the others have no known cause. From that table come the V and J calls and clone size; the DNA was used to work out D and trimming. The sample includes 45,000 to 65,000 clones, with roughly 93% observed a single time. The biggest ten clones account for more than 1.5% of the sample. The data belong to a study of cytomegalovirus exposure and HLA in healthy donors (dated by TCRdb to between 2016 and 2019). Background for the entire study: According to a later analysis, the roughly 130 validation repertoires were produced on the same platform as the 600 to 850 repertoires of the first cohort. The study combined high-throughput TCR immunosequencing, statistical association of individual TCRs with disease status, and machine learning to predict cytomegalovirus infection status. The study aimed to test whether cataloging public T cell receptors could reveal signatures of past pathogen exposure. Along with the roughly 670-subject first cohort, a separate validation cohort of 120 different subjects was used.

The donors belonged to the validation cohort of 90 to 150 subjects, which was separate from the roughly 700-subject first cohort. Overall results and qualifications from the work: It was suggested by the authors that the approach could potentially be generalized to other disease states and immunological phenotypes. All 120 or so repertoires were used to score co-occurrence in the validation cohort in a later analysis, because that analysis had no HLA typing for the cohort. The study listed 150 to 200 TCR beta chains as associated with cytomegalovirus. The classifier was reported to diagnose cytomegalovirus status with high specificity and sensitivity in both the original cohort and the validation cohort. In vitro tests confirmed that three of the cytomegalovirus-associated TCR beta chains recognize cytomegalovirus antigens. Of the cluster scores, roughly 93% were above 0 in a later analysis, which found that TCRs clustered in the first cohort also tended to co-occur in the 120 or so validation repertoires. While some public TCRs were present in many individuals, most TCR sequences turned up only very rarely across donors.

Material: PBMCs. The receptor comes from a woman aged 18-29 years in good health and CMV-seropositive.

The CDR3 protein: CASRLDSYRDGYTF. The DNA is TGTGCCAGCAGATTGGACAGCTACCGAGATGGCTACACCTTC. The rearranged chain carries TRBV5-5 and TRBJ1-2; TRBD1 is a weak D gene call, 6 bases matching. Taken from cysteine to phenylalanine, the CDR3 has 14 residues. Of the read, only the CDR3 DNA is kept; its 42 bases are in frame from base 1. The CDR1 and CDR2 encoded by the germline V gene (reference sequence) are SGHKS and YYEKEE.